Listed here are 25 T cell receptor beta chains from one sample, sequenced in a study of blood T cell repertoires in COVID-19. Measured with immunoSEQ multiplex PCR; TCRdb has only the in-frame clones, and not every one. The table has 300,000 to 400,000 clones, over 75% seen once. Material for sequencing was peripheral blood. The source is a man in his fifties with active or convalescent COVID-19.

The CDR3 bases are TGTGCCAGTAGTAGAGCAGGGCTTAGCAATCAGCCCCAGCATTTT. It is translated as CASSRAGLSNQPQHF. V is TRBV19 and J is TRBJ1-5; TRBD1 is a possible D gene (5 bases). The CDR3 extends over 15 amino acids. V shed 4 bases and J shed 0 bases, with 10 bases lying between them. Germline assignment: CDR1 LNHDA and CDR2 SQIVND (reference sequence).

The chain couples TRBV7-3 to TRBJ2-5; D is unresolved. There are 13 residues in the CDR3. Per germline, CDR1 SGHTA and CDR2 FQGTGA. V was trimmed by 2 bases and J by 0 bases, leaving 4 bases between them. DNA for the CDR3: TGTGCCAGCAGCTTACAGGACCAAGAGACCCAGTACTTC. Encoded protein: CASSLQDQETQYF.

The chain joins TRBV21-1 to TRBJ2-7; TRBD1 is the table's D call, not checked against the DNA. TRBV21-1 has pseudogene status. This CDR3 is built from 15 residues. The CDR3 DNA reads TGTGCCAGCAGCAAGAAGGACAGGGAACAGTACGAGCAGTACTTC. This encodes CASSKKDREQYEQYF.

The chain carries TRBV9 and TRBJ2-1; 13 positions agree with TRBD2. This CDR3 contains 16 residues. Trimming at V came to 1 base and at J to 4 bases, leaving 2 bases not matched to a gene. CDR1 and CDR2 from the germline V gene are SGDLS and YYNGEE. CDR3 residues: CASSVTSGRVYNEQFF. In nucleotides, the CDR3 is TGTGCCAGCAGCGTAACTAGCGGGAGGGTATACAATGAGCAGTTCTTC.

This clone has a single count. The V and J genes are TRBV7-2 and TRBJ2-5; 8 bases line up with TRBD2. The CDR3 loop spans 16 amino acids. With 2 bases clipped from V and 5 bases from J, the junction kept 10 bases outside the gene matches. Germline lookup yields CDR1 SGHTA and CDR2 FQGNSA. The CDR3 DNA reads as TGTGCCAGCAGCTTAAAGGAGCGGGAGCGGCGGGAGACCCAGTACTTC. As protein: CASSLKERERRETQYF.

The V and J genes are TRBV6-4 and TRBJ1-6; D perhaps matches TRBD1 (5 bases). CDR3 size: 19 residues. V lost 2 bases to trimming and J lost 5 bases, with 22 bases between them. Germline V gene sequence: CDR1 MRHNA, CDR2 SNTAGT. Here the CDR3 reads CASSDPTVGKGVNNSPLHF. CDR3 DNA: TGTGCCAGCAGTGACCCGACAGTCGGAAAAGGGGTTAATAATTCACCCCTCCACTTT.

V usage is TRBV28 and J usage is TRBJ1-5; TRBD1 agrees at 7 bases. CDR1 and CDR2 (germline): MDHEN, SYDVKM. Trimming cost V 8 bases and J 1 base; bases outside gene matches: 5. The CDR3 has 14 residues. In nucleotides, the CDR3 is TGTGCCAGCTACCCAGGGGGGAGCAATCAGCCCCAGCATTTT. This encodes CASYPGGSNQPQHF.

This clone appeared a few times. The chain recombines TRBV7-9 with TRBJ1-4, with 9 bases lining up with TRBD1. CDR3 length: 16 amino acids. The germline V gene has CDR1 SEHNR and CDR2 FQNEAQ (reference sequence). The V segment lost 1 base and the J segment 0 bases; nucleotides outside the gene matches: 0. Here the CDR3 reads CASSLGDRATNEKLFF. For the CDR3, the DNA is TGTGCCAGCAGCTTAGGGGACAGGGCAACTAATGAAAAACTGTTTTTT.

The V call is TRBV2, the J call TRBJ1-1, with TRBD1 matching over 9 bases. In germline, CDR1 is SNHLY, CDR2 FYNNEI. Germline trimming cut 6 bases from V and 2 bases from J; bases unmatched to any gene: 4. The CDR3 covers 14 residues. As DNA, the CDR3 is TGTGCCAGCAGAGGGGGACAGGGAAACACTGAAGCTTTCTTT. Amino acid sequence: CASRGGQGNTEAFF.

The chain couples TRBV19 to TRBJ2-6; 8 bases are shared with TRBD1. CDR3 size: 20 residues. V was clipped by 5 bases and J by 4 bases; unmatched bases: 19. Germline lookup yields CDR1 LNHDA and CDR2 SQIVND (reference sequence). CDR3 coding DNA: TGTGCCAGTAGTCGATACGACAGGGGAGAAGCCTTTGCCGGGGCCAACGTCCTGACTTTC. Translating it yields CASSRYDRGEAFAGANVLTF.

The rearrangement joins TRBV27 to TRBJ2-1, with TRBD2 matching over 7 bases. Per germline, CDR1 MNHEY and CDR2 SMNVEV (reference sequence). This CDR3 region has 17 residues. The trim removed 0 bases at V and 9 bases at J, leaving 14 bases unmatched. CDR3 in amino acids: CASSLSRPPDSGGEQFF. CDR3 DNA sequence: TGTGCCAGCAGTTTATCTCGCCCCCCCGACTCGGGAGGTGAGCAGTTCTTC.

The chain employs TRBV9 and TRBJ2-1; 8 nucleotides align to TRBD2. Germline V gives CDR1 SGDLS, CDR2 YYNGEE. Unmatched junction bases numbered 6, after V lost 0 bases and J lost 7 bases. The CDR3 length is 15 residues. DNA of the CDR3: TGTGCCAGCAGCGTAGAAGGGACTAGACGTAATGAGCAGTTCTTC. It codes for CASSVEGTRRNEQFF.

The rearrangement links TRBV19 to TRBJ1-3; 10 bases match TRBD1. CDR1 is LNHDA, CDR2 SQIVND, per germline (reference sequence). With 9 bases clipped from V and 3 bases from J, the junction kept 5 bases outside the gene matches. CDR3 length: 14 residues. The CDR3 DNA follows: TGTGCCAGCAGACAGGGGGCGGATGGAAACACCATATATTTT. This gives the protein CASRQGADGNTIYF.

This clone came up once. The J gene is TRBJ1-6, the V gene TRBV28; 8 bases line up with TRBD1. J lost 6 bases, V lost 5 bases, and 9 bases had no gene match. There are 16 residues in the CDR3. Germline values: CDR1 MDHEN, CDR2 SYDVKM. The CDR3 sequence: CASSPLTGERNSPLHF. The CDR3 region has the DNA TGTGCCAGCAGTCCATTGACAGGGGAGCGTAATTCACCCCTCCACTTT.

This chain uses TRBV18 with TRBJ2-5; 7 bases are shared with TRBD2. V trimming: 3 bases; J trimming: 0 bases; junction bases outside the gene matches: 4. This CDR3 comprises 15 residues. The germline V gene encodes CDR1 KGHSH and CDR2 LQKENI. CDR3 amino acids: CASSPFREDQETQYF. In DNA form, the CDR3 reads TGTGCCAGCTCACCCTTCCGGGAGGACCAAGAGACCCAGTACTTC. The entire variable domain, with the rest obtained from reference TRBV18 and TRBJ2-5, is as follows: NAGVMQNPRHLVRRRGQEARLRCSPMKGHSHVYWYRQLPEEGLKFMVYLQKENIIDESGMPKERFSAEFPKEGPSILRIQQVVRGDSAAYFCASSPFREDQETQYFGPGTRLLVL.

The chain employs TRBV30 and TRBJ2-5; the D is unclear. This CDR3 spans 13 amino acids. CDR1 and CDR2 (germline): GTSNPN, SVGIG (reference sequence). Trimming took 4 bases from V and 5 from J, leaving 14 bases between them. CDR3 sequence: CAWNVGFRETQYF. The CDR3, as DNA: TGTGCCTGGAATGTTGGTTTCCGGGAGACCCAGTACTTC.

V gene TRBV5-1 combines with J gene TRBJ1-5; D unclear. The ends were cut back, 2 bases at V and 5 bases at J, with 14 bases in the middle. This CDR3 has 15 amino acids. CDR1 and CDR2 (germline): SGHRS, YFSETQ. CDR3 loop: CASSLGGRNDQPQHF. Written as DNA, the CDR3 is TGCGCCAGCAGCTTAGGAGGGCGCAATGATCAGCCCCAGCATTTT.

The rearrangement uses TRBV6-2 or TRBV6-3 and TRBJ1-2; 7 bases line up with TRBD1. This CDR3 comprises 17 residues. After removal of 2 bases from V and 2 bases from J, the junction contained 11 bases not matched to a gene. Germline CDR1 is MNHEY and CDR2 is SVGEGT. The CDR3 DNA reads TGTGCCAGCAGTTACCCCAGCGGACAGGCTCCCAACTATGGCTACACCTTC. It is translated as CASSYPSGQAPNYGYTF.

The chain has TRBV3-1 (or the pseudogene TRBV3-2) and TRBJ1-1; TRBD1 might be the D (6 bases). This CDR3 has 16 residues. Per the germline V gene, CDR1 is LGHDT and CDR2 is YNNKEL (reference sequence). V lost 6 bases and J 0 bases, leaving 17 bases between the germline ends. CDR3 bases: TGTGCCAGCAGGGGTCGATCGACAGGCCTGAACACTGAAGCTTTCTTT. The encoded protein is CASRGRSTGLNTEAFF.

The chain joins TRBV28 to TRBJ2-7; D is perhaps TRBD1 (6 bases). CDR1 MDHEN and CDR2 SYDVKM come from the germline V gene. V gave up 8 bases and J gave up 4 bases, with 12 bases separating them. The length of the CDR3 is 12 residues. The CDR3 region has the DNA TGTGCCAGCGGTATCAGGGGTTACGAGCAGTACTTC. It codes for CASGIRGYEQYF.

The chain has TRBV7-9 and TRBJ1-4; tentative D call: TRBD1 (6 bases). V was shortened by 2 bases and J by 8 bases, with 12 bases between the two germline ends. The CDR3 sequence is 14 residues long. In germline, CDR1 is SEHNR, CDR2 FQNEAQ (reference sequence). The CDR3: CASSLNREEEKLFF. In DNA, the CDR3 is TGTGCCAGCAGCTTAAACAGGGAAGAAGAAAAACTGTTTTTT.

The chain couples TRBV10-1 to TRBJ2-3, with D maybe TRBD2 (5 bases). This CDR3 comprises 15 residues. Trimming took 8 bases from V and 0 from J, leaving 15 bases between them. Germline CDR1 is WNHNN and CDR2 is SYGVQD (reference sequence). CDR3: CASSPAGGSTDTQYF. The DNA of the CDR3 is TGCGCCAGCTCACCTGCGGGCGGGAGCACAGATACGCAGTATTTT.

V gene TRBV15 combines with J gene TRBJ1-5; D call uncertain. Germline loops: CDR1 LNHNV, CDR2 YYDKDF (reference sequence). This CDR3 has 15 residues. V was cut by 0 bases and J by 3 bases, with 9 bases left in between. As DNA, the CDR3 is TGTGCCACCAGCAGAGATTCAGGCCCCAATCAGCCCCAGCATTTT. Its translation is CATSRDSGPNQPQHF. Full variable domain (rest looked up from reference TRBV15 and TRBJ1-5): DAMVIQNPRYQVTQFGKPVTLSCSQTLNHNVMYWYQQKSSQAPKLLFHYYDKDFNNEADTPDNFQSRRPNTSFCFLDIRSPGLGDTAMYLCATSRDSGPNQPQHFGDGTRLSIL.

The J gene is TRBJ2-7, the V gene TRBV19; 8 bases are shared with TRBD1. Germline loops: CDR1 LNHDA, CDR2 SQIVND (reference sequence). V was pared by 5 bases and J by 3 bases, with 9 bases of the junction left unmatched. The CDR3 sequence is 15 residues long. CDR3 DNA: TGTGCCAGTAGTCCGACAGGGGCGTGGGACTACGAGCAGTACTTC. Translated: CASSPTGAWDYEQYF.

V and J are TRBV15 and TRBJ1-2, with 7 bases matching TRBD1. After removal of 4 bases from V and 4 bases from J, the junction contained 6 bases not matched to a gene. This CDR3 contains 14 residues. Germline CDR1 and CDR2: LNHNV and YYDKDF (reference sequence). The CDR3 spells CATSTLQGSYGYTF. In DNA, the CDR3 is TGTGCCACCAGCACCTTACAGGGGAGCTATGGCTACACCTTC.